Shown below are 21 T cell receptor beta chains from a single sample sequenced in a study of radiotherapy plus CTLA-4 blockade in lung cancer. Generated by immunoSEQ multiplex PCR, the TCRdb table keeps only in-frame clones and is missing some. Here the sample spans tens of thousands of clones, approximately 86% being singletons. Material: peripheral blood, obtained from a patient treated with radiotherapy plus ipilimumab. Receptors originate from a human donor with non-small cell lung cancer who had stable disease on radiotherapy plus ipilimumab.

The rearrangement links TRBV9 to TRBJ2-1; TRBD2 agrees at 10 bases. Germline V gene data show CDR1 as SGDLS and CDR2 as YYNGEE. This CDR3 is 17 amino acids long. The J segment lost 7 bases and the V segment lost 1 base, leaving 11 bases of the junction unmatched. The CDR3 here is CASSVPRSSGRSNEQFF. CDR3 nucleotides: TGTGCCAGCAGCGTACCCCGCTCTAGCGGGAGATCAAATGAGCAGTTCTTC.

The V and J genes are TRBV29-1 and TRBJ2-1; 8 positions agree with TRBD2. This CDR3 is built from 13 residues. With 8 bases clipped from V and 2 bases from J, the junction kept 5 bases outside the gene matches. Germline CDR1 reads SQVTM; CDR2 reads ANQGSEA. CDR3 region: CSLATSAYNEQFF. In nucleotides, the CDR3 is TGCAGCCTCGCGACTAGCGCCTACAATGAGCAGTTCTTC.

This chain connects TRBV5-1 to TRBJ2-3, with a weak D call TRBD1 (5 bases). The V gene's germline CDR1 is SGHRS and CDR2 YFSETQ. This CDR3 is 14 amino acids long. V was trimmed by 0 bases and J by 4 bases, leaving 9 bases between them. Here the CDR3 reads CASSLGQGSDTQYF. The DNA of the CDR3 is TGCGCCAGCAGCTTGGGGCAGGGCTCAGATACGCAGTATTTT.

CDR3 DNA: TGTGCCAGCTCACCCTGGGGGAACACTGAAGCTTTCTTT. Translating it yields CASSPWGNTEAFF. The V gene is TRBV18, the J gene TRBJ1-1; D unresolved. V was pared by 3 bases and J by 1 base, with 6 bases between. The CDR3 consists of 13 residues. Germline CDR1 and CDR2: KGHSH and LQKENI.

The rearrangement uses TRBV5-4 and TRBJ2-1; 13 bases line up with TRBD2. The germline V gene encodes CDR1 SGHNT and CDR2 YYREEE (reference sequence). This CDR3 has 15 residues. V dropped 5 bases and J dropped 8; count of bases not matched to a gene: 7. The CDR3 loop is CASRQLAGGPYEQFF. CDR3 nucleotides: TGTGCCAGCAGGCAACTAGCGGGGGGGCCCTATGAGCAGTTCTTC.

This sequence joins TRBV27 and TRBJ1-1; the D is unclear. The germline V and J ends were trimmed by 3 bases and 2 bases, with 7 bases remaining between them. The CDR3 has 13 amino acids. Germline V gene sequence: CDR1 MNHEY, CDR2 SMNVEV (reference sequence). In DNA form, the CDR3 reads TGTGCCAGCAGTTTTAAGTTCAACACTGAAGCTTTCTTT. Its protein is CASSFKFNTEAFF.

The genes are TRBV6-5 and TRBJ2-7, with TRBD2 matching 9 bases. The length of the CDR3 is 14 residues. V lost 5 bases to trimming and J lost 4 bases; unmatched junction nucleotides: 6. The germline V gene encodes CDR1 MNHEY and CDR2 SVGAGI. The chain's CDR3 is CASSLSGRAYEQYF. CDR3 coding DNA: TGTGCCAGCAGTCTTAGCGGGAGAGCTTACGAGCAGTACTTC.

This clone was picked up one time. The chain recombines TRBV27 with TRBJ2-7; 11 nucleotides line up with TRBD1. The ends lost 5 bases at V and 5 bases at J; junction bases unmatched: 11. This CDR3 has 16 amino acids. The germline V gene has CDR1 MNHEY and CDR2 SMNVEV (reference sequence). In DNA form, the CDR3 reads TGTGCCAGCAGTCCCGGGACAGGGGGGGTCGTGGACGAGCAGTACTTC. It is translated as CASSPGTGGVVDEQYF.

The V call is TRBV29-1, the J call TRBJ1-2, with no clear D. CDR3 length: 12 amino acids. Trimming shortened V by 2 bases and J by 7 bases, and 11 bases separated the two germline ends. Germline lookup yields CDR1 SQVTM and CDR2 ANQGSEA. The CDR3 is CSVERAGGGYTF. The CDR3 bases are TGCAGCGTTGAAAGGGCAGGCGGTGGCTACACCTTC.

The chain recombines TRBV15 with TRBJ1-4; D gene unclear. V dropped 0 bases and J dropped 7 bases, with 12 bases sitting between them. CDR3 length equals 15 residues. Germline V gene sequence: CDR1 LNHNV, CDR2 YYDKDF (reference sequence). The CDR3 here is CATSRDRGLGEKLFF. The CDR3 DNA reads TGTGCCACCAGCAGAGATAGAGGGTTGGGTGAAAAACTGTTTTTT.

This clone was picked up one time. This rearrangement joins TRBV19 to TRBJ1-2; 11 nucleotides align to TRBD1. Losses at the gene ends were 6 bases for V and 8 bases for J; bases not matched to a gene: 8. The CDR3 extends over 14 amino acids. CDR1 and CDR2 from the germline V gene are LNHDA and SQIVND (reference sequence). The CDR3 here is CASSGGQGARGYTF. The CDR3 coding sequence is TGTGCCAGTAGCGGAGGACAGGGGGCTCGAGGCTACACCTTC.

V is TRBV9 and J is TRBJ1-6; 9 bases agree with TRBD1. Looked up from germline, CDR1 is SGDLS and CDR2 is YYNGEE. V shed 5 bases and J 6 bases; nucleotides not matched to a gene: 6. CDR3 size: 15 residues. The CDR3 DNA reads TGTGCCAGCAGTATCGGGACAGGGAGTAATTCACCCCTCCACTTT. It encodes CASSIGTGSNSPLHF.

The chain is built from TRBV6-1 and TRBJ2-5; D might be TRBD1 (5 bases). The CDR3 covers 14 residues. The V end lost 5 bases, the J end lost 5 bases, and 15 bases lay between the germline ends. CDR1 is MNHNS and CDR2 is SASEGT in the germline V gene. For the CDR3, the DNA is TGTGCCAGCAGTCAAAGCCAGGGCTGGGAGACCCAGTACTTC. Residues: CASSQSQGWETQYF.

The chain recombines TRBV5-6 with TRBJ2-7; D perhaps matches TRBD1 (5 bases). There are 14 residues in the CDR3. The germline V and J ends were trimmed by 1 base and 2 bases, with 10 bases remaining between them. CDR1 and CDR2 from the germline V gene are SGHDT and YYEEEE. The CDR3 loop is CASSLSTGAYEQYF. DNA for the CDR3: TGTGCCAGCAGCTTGTCCACAGGAGCCTACGAGCAGTACTTC.

This clone was observed a single time. The rearrangement links TRBV27 to TRBJ2-1; D is perhaps TRBD2 (5 bases). The CDR3 extends over 13 amino acids. Germline V gene data show CDR1 as MNHEY and CDR2 as SMNVEV (reference sequence). Trimming cost V 10 bases and J 4 bases, with 14 bases left between them. CDR3 sequence reads: CATFGVGYNEQFF. DNA of the CDR3: TGTGCCACTTTCGGGGTGGGGTACAATGAGCAGTTCTTC.

DNA of the CDR3: TGTGCCAGCAGCCAAGCGGAAAGCAATCAGCCCCAGCATTTT. Translating it yields CASSQAESNQPQHF. V usage is TRBV16 and J usage is TRBJ1-5; D gene unclear. Germline V CDR1 and CDR2: KGHSY, FQNENV. CDR3 length: 14 residues. Trimming left V 2 bases short and J 1 base short, with 6 bases between.

This clone was observed a single time. The chain is built from TRBV7-7 and TRBJ2-5; 10 bases align to TRBD1. The CDR3 contains 17 residues. V lost 1 base to trimming and J lost 5 bases; unmatched junction nucleotides: 10. Germline loops: CDR1 SSHAT, CDR2 FNYEAQ (reference sequence). The DNA of the CDR3 is TGTGCCAGCAGCTTAGGGGGCCGGGACAGGGGAGTCGAGACCCAGTACTTC. It yields the protein CASSLGGRDRGVETQYF. The full variable domain, with the rest looked up from reference TRBV7-7 and TRBJ2-5, is GAGVSQSPRYKVTKRGQDVTLRCDPISSHATLYWYQQALGQGPEFLTYFNYEAQPDKSGLPSDRFSAERPEGSISTLTIQRTEQRDSAMYRCASSLGGRDRGVETQYFGPGTRLLVL.

The rearrangement uses TRBV7-9 and TRBJ1-1, with TRBD1 identical over 11 bases. CDR1 SEHNR and CDR2 FQNEAQ come from the germline V gene (reference sequence). V trimming: 5 bases; J trimming: 7 bases; junction bases outside the gene matches: 9. This CDR3 has 15 residues. The CDR3 nucleotides are TGTGCCAGCAGCCGTCGGACAGGGGGCGCGGGTGAAGCTTTCTTT. It codes for CASSRRTGGAGEAFF.

The V gene is TRBV4-1, the J gene TRBJ1-4, with 7 bases matching TRBD1. Germline loops: CDR1 MGHRA, CDR2 YSYEKL. The CDR3 has 15 residues. Trimming took 2 bases from V and 4 from J; bases not matched to a gene: 4. CDR3 nucleotide sequence: TGCGCCAGCAGCCAATCCCAGGGGGATAATGAAAAACTGTTTTTT. Its protein is CASSQSQGDNEKLFF.

The chain is built from TRBV4-2 and TRBJ1-4; D might be TRBD1 (5 bases). This CDR3 has 15 residues. Trimming took 1 base from V and 8 from J, leaving 14 bases between them. Germline CDR1 and CDR2: LGHNA and YNFKEQ. The chain's CDR3 is CASSQVGGGNEKLFF. The CDR3 DNA reads as TGTGCCAGCAGCCAAGTGGGGGGAGGAAACGAAAAACTGTTTTTT.

The chain links TRBV28 to TRBJ2-1, with 9 bases lining up with TRBD1. The CDR3 contains 16 residues. J lost 4 bases, V lost 7 bases, and 11 bases had no gene match. From germline, CDR1 is MDHEN and CDR2 SYDVKM. The CDR3 sequence: CASTGTGDRDYNEQFF. CDR3 sequence (DNA): TGTGCCAGCACCGGGACCGGGGACAGGGATTACAATGAGCAGTTCTTC.